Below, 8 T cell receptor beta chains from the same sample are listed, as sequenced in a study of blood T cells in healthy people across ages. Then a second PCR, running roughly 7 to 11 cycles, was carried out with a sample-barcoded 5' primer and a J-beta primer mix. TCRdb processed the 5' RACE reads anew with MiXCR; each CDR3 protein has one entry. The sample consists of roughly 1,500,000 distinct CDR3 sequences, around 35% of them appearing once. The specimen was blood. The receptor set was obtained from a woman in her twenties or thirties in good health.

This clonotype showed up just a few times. The DNA for the CDR3 is TGCAGTGCTAGAGATCCGGCTAGCGGGGGGGCGTTCTACAATGAGCAGTTCTTC. The encoded protein is CSARDPASGGAFYNEQFF. The chain uses TRBV20-1 and TRBJ2-1; TRBD2 matches at 12 bases. The J segment lost 3 bases and the V segment lost 0 bases, leaving 9 bases of the junction unmatched. The CDR3 extends over 18 amino acids. CDR1 DFQATT and CDR2 SNEGSKA come from the germline V gene (reference sequence).

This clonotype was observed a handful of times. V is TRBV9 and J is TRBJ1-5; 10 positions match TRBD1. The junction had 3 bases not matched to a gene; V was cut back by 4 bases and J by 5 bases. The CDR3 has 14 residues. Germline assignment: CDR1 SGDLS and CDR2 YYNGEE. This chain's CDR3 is CASSIGQGDQPQHF. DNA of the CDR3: TGTGCCAGCAGCATAGGACAGGGGGATCAGCCCCAGCATTTT.

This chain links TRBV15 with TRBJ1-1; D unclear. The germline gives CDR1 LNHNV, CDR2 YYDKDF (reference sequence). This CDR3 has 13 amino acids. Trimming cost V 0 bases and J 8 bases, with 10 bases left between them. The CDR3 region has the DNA TGTGCCACCAGCAGAGATGGGTTTAAGGAAGCTTTCTTT. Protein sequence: CATSRDGFKEAFF.

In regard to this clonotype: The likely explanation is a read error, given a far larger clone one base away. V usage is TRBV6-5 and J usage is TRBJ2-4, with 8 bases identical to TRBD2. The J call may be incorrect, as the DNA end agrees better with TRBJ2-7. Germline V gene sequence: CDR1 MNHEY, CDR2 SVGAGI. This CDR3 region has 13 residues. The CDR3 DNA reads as TGTGCCAGCTCCCGCGGGGGGTTCTACGAGCAGTACTTC. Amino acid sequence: CASSRGGFYEQYF.

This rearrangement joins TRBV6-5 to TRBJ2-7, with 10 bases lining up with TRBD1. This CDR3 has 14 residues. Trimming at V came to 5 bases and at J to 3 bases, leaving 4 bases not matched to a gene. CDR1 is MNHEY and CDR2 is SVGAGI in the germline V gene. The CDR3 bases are TGTGCCAGCAGTACGGACAGGGGGGACTACGAGCAGTACTTC. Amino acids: CASSTDRGDYEQYF.

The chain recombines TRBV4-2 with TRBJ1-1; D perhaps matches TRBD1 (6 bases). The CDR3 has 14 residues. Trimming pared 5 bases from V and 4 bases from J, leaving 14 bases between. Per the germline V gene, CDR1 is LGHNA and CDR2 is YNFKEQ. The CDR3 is CASSELTGTTEAFF. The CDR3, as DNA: TGTGCCAGCAGCGAACTCACAGGGACCACTGAAGCTTTCTTT.

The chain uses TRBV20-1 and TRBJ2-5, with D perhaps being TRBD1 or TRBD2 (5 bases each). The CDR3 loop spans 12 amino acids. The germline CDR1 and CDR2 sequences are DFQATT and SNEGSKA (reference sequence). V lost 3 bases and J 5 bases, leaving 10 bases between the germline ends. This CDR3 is CSASLGAETQYF. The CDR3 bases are TGCAGTGCTAGTCTCGGGGCGGAGACCCAGTACTTC.

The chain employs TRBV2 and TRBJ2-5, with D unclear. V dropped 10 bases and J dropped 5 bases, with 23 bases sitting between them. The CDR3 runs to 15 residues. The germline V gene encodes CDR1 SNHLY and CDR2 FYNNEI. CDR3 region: CATYSGSLPRETQYF. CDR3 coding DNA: TGTGCCACCTACTCTGGGTCTCTACCCCGGGAGACCCAGTACTTC.